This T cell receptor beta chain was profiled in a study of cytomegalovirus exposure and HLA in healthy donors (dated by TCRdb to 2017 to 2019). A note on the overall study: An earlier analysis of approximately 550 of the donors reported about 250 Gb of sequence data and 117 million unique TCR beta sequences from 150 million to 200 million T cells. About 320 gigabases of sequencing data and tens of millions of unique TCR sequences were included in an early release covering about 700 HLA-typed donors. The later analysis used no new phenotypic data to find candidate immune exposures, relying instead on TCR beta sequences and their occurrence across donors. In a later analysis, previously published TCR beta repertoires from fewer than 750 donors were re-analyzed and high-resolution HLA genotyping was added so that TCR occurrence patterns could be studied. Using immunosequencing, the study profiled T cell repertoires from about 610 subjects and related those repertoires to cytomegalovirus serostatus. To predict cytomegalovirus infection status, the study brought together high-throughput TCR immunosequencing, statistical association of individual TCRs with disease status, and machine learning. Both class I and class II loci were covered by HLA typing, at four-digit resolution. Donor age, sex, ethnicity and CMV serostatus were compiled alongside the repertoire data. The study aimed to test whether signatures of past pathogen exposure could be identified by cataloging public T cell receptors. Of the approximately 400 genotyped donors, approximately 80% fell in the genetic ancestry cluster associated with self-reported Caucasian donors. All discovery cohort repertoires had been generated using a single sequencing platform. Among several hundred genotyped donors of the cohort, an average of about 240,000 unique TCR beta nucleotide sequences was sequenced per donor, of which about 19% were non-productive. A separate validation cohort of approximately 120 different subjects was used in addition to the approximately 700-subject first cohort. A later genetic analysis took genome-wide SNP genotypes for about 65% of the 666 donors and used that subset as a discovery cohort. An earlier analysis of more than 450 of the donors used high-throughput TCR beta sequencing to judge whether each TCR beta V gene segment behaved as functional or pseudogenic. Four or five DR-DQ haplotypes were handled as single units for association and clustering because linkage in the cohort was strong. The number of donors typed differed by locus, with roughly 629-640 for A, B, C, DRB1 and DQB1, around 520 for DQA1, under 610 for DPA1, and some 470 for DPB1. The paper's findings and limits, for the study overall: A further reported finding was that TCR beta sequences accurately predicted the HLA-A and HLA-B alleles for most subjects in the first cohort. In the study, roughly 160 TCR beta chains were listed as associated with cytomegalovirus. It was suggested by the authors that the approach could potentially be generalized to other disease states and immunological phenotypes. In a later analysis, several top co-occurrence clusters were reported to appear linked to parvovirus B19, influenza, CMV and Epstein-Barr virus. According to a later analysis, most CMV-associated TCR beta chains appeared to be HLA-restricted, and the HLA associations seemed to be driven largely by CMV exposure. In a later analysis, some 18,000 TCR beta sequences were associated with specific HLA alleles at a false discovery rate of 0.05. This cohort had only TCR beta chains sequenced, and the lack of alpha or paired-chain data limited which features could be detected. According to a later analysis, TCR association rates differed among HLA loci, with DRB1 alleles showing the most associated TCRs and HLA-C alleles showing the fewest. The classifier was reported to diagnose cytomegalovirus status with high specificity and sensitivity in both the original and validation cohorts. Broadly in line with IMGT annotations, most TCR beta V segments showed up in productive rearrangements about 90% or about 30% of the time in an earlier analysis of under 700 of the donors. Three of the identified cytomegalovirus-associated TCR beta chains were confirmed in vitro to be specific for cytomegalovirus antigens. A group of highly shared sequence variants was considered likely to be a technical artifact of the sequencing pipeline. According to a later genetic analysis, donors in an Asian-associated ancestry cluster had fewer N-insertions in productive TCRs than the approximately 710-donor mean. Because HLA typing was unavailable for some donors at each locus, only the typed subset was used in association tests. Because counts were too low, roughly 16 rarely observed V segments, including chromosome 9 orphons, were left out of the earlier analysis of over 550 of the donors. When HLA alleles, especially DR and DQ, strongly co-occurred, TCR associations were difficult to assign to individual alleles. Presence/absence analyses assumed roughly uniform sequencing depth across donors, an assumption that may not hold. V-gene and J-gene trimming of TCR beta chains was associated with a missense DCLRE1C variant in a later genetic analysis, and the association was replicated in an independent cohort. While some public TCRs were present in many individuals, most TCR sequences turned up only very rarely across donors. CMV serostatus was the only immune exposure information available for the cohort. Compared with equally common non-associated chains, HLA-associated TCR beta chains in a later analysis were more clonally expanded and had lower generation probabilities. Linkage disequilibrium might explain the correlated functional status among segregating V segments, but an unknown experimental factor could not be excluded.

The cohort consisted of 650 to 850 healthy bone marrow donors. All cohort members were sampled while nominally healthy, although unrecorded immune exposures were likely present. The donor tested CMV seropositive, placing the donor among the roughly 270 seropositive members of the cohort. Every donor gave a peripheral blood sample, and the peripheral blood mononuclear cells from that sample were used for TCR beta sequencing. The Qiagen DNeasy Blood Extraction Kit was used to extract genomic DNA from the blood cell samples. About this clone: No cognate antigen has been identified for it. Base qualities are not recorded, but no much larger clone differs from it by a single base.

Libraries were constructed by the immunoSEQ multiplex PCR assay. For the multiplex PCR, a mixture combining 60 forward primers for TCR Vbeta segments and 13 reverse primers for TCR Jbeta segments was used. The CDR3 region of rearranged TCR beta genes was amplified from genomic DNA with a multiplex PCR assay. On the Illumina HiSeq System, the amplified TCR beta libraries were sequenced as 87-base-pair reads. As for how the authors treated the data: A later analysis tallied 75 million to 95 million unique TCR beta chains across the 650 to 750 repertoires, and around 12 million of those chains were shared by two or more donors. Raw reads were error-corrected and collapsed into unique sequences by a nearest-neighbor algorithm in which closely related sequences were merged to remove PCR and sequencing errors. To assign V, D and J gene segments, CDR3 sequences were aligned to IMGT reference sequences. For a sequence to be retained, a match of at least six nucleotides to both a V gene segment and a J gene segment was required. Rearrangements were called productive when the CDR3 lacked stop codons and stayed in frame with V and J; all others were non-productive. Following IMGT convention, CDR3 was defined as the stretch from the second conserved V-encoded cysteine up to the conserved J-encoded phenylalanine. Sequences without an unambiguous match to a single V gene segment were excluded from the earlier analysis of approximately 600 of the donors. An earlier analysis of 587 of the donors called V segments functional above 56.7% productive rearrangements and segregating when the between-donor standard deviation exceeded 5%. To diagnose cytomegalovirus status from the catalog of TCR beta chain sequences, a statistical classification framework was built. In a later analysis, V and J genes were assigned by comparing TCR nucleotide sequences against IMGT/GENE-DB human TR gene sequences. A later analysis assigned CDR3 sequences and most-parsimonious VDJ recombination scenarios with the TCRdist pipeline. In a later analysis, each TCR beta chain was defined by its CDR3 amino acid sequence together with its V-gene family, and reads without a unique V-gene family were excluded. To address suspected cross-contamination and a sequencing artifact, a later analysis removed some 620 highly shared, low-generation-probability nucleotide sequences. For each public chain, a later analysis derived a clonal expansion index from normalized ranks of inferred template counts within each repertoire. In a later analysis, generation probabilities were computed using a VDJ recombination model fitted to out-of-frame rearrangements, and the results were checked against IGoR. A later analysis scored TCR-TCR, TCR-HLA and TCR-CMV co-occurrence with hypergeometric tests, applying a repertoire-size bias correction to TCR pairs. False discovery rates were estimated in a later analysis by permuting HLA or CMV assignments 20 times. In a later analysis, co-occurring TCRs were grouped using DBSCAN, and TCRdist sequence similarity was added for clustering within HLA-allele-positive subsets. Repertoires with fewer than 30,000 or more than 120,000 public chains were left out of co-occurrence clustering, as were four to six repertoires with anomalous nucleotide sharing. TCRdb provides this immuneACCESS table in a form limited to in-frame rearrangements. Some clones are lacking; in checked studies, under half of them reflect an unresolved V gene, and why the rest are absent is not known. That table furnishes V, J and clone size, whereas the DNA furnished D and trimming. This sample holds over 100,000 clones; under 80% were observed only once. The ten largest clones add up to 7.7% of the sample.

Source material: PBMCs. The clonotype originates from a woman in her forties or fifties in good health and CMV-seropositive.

In nucleotide form, the sequence is TGTGCCAGCAGCTCAAGCAACTCGAAAAAAAACATTCAGTACTTC. It encodes CASSSSNSKKNIQYF. The sequence joins TRBV11-2 to TRBJ2-4, with no confident D gene call. Including cysteine and phenylalanine, the CDR3 has 15 amino acids. Just the 45-base CDR3 DNA is kept, in frame starting at base 1. In the germline V gene, CDR1 corresponds to SGHAT and CDR2 to FQNNGV. Trimming costs V 4 bases and J 4 bases, and their ends lie 14 bases apart.